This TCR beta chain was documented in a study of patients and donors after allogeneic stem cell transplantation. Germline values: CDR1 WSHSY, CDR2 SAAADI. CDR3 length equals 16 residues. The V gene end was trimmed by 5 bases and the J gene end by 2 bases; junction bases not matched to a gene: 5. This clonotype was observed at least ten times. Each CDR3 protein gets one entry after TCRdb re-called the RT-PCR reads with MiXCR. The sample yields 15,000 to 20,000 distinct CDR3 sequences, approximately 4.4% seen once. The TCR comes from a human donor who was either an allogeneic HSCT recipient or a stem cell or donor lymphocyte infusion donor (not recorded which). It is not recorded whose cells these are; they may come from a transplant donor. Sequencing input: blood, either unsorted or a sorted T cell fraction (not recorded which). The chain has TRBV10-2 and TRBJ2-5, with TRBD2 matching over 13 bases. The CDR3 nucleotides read TGCGCCAGCAGTAAGACTAGCGGGGGGACTCAAGAGACCCAGTACTTC. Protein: CASSKTSGGTQETQYF.